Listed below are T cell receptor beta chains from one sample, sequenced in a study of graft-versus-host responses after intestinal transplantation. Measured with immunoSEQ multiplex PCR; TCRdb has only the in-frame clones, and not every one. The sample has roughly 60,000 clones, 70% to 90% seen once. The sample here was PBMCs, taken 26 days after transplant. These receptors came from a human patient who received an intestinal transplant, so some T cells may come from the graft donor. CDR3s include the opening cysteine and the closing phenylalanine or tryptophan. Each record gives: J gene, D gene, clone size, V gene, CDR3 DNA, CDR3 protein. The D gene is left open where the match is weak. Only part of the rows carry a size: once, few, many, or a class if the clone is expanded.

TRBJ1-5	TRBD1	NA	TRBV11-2	TGTGCCAGCAGCTCTCTCCTTGGGACAGGGGTCAATCAGCCCCAGCATTTT	CASSSLLGTGVNQPQHF
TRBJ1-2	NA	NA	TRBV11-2	TGTGCCAGCAGCTTACGGGACCAGGACAGACTCTTCAACTATGGCTACACCTTC	CASSLRDQDRLFNYGYTF
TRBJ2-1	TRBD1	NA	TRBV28	TGTGCCAGCAGTTTAGCTCGGGACAGGGTTCTCAATGAGCAGTTCTTC	CASSLARDRVLNEQFF
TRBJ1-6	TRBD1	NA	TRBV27	TGTGCCAGCAGTTCCTCGACAGGGTTGCCACCCCTCCACTTT	CASSSSTGLPPLHF
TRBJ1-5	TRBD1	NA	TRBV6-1	TGTGCCAGCAGAGAGACAGGGGGTAGCAATCAGCCCCAGCATTTT	CASRETGGSNQPQHF
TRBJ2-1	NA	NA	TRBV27	TGTGCCAGCAGTTTACAAGGGGGTGAGCAGTTCTTC	CASSLQGGEQFF
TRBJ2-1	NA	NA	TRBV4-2	TGTGCCAGCAGCCAAGAACAGAGCTCCTACAATGAGCAGTTCTTC	CASSQEQSSYNEQFF
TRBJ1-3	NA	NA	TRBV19	TGTGCCAGTAGTATAAGGGGGATCCGCCGCAACACCATATATTTT	CASSIRGIRRNTIYF
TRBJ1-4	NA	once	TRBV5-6	TGTGCCAGCAGCTTGGGGGCGGGGGCGAAGAATGAAAAACTGTTTTTT	CASSLGAGAKNEKLFF
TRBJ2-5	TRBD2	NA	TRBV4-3	TGCGCCAGCAGCCAAGTTTACGGGGGGGAACCCCAAGAGACCCAGTACTTC	CASSQVYGGEPQETQYF
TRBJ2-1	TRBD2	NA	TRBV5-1	TGCGCCAGCAGCTTGGGAGCGGGGGGGCCGAATGAGCAGTTCTTC	CASSLGAGGPNEQFF
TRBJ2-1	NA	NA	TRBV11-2	TGTGCCAGCAGCTTTCCGGGACTTTTCGACAATGAGCAGTTCTTC	CASSFPGLFDNEQFF
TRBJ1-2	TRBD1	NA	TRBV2	TGTGCCAGCCAGGGGGCGGACCTCAACTATGGCTACACCTTC	CASQGADLNYGYTF
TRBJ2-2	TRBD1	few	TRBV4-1	TGCGCCAGCAGCAAACCGGGACAGGAAGAAGTGTTTTTT	CASSKPGQEEVFF
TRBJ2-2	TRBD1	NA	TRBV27	TGTGCCAGCAGTCCGTCATACAGGGGGCAGGACACCGGGGAGCTGTTTTTT	CASSPSYRGQDTGELFF
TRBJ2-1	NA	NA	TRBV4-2	TGTGCCAGCAGCCTGGACTTGCTCAATGAGCAGTTCTTC	CASSLDLLNEQFF
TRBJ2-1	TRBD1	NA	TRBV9	TGTGCCAGCAGCGAATATCCCGGGACAGCCGCGAATGAGCAGTTCTTC	CASSEYPGTAANEQFF
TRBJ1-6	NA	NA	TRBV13	TGTGCCAGCAGCAACACCCGGGTAGCCGGGTCACCCCTCCACTTT	CASSNTRVAGSPLHF
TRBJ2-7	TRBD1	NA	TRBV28	TGTGCCAGCAGTCGGACAGGGGGCACCTACGAGCAGTACTTC	CASSRTGGTYEQYF
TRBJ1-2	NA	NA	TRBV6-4	TGTGCCAGCAGTGACCGGTCCCGGGACCCCAAAGCGGGCTATGGCTACACCTTC	CASSDRSRDPKAGYGYTF
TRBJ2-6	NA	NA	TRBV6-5	TGTGCCAGCAGTTACTCAGGGGGTCCTGGGGCCAACGTCCTGACTTTC	CASSYSGGPGANVLTF
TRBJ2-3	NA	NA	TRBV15	TGTGCCACCAGCAGAGAAGGAGAGAGCACAGATACGCAGTATTTT	CATSREGESTDTQYF
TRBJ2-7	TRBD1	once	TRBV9	TGTGCCAGCAGCTCAACGGGGGACAGGGCCTACGAGCAGTACTTC	CASSSTGDRAYEQYF
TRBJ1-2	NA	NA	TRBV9	TGTGCCAGCAGCGTAGGCGAGGGGGTTCACGGCTACACCTTC	CASSVGEGVHGYTF
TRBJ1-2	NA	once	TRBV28	TGTGCCAGCAGGGCCGGGCCGCCCTCGACTATCAACTATGGCTACACCTTC	CASRAGPPSTINYGYTF
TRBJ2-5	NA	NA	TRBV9	TGTGCCAGCAGCGTATCATCCCAGGGGACCCGAGAGACCCAGTACTTC	CASSVSSQGTRETQYF
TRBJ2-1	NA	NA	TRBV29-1	TGCAGCGGGGAATTCCGCACGGGGTACAATGAGCAGTTCTTC	CSGEFRTGYNEQFF
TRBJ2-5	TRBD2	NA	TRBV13	TGTGCCAGCAGCTTGAGGACTAGCGGGGACCAAGAGACCCAGTACTTC	CASSLRTSGDQETQYF
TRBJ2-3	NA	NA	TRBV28	TGTGCCAGCTCCGCCCCCCGATTTAGCGTCAGCACAGATACGCAGTATTTT	CASSAPRFSVSTDTQYF
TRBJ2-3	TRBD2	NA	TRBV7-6	TGTGCCAGCAGCCCCAGACTAGCGGGGGGCACAGATACGCAGTATTTT	CASSPRLAGGTDTQYF
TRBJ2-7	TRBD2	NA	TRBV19	TGTGCCAGTGCAACCGTAGCGGGAGACTACGAGCAGTACTTC	CASATVAGDYEQYF
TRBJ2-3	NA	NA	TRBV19	TGTGCCAGTTTTCCTTACGGTAGAAGCACAGATACGCAGTATTTT	CASFPYGRSTDTQYF
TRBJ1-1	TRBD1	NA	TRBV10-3	TGTGCCATCGGGACAGCAGACACTGAAGCTTTCTTT	CAIGTADTEAFF
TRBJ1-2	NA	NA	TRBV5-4	TGTGCCAGCAGCTTGGCCTTCGTTGAAACCGACGAGGCGGCTGGCTACACCTTC	CASSLAFVETDEAAGYTF